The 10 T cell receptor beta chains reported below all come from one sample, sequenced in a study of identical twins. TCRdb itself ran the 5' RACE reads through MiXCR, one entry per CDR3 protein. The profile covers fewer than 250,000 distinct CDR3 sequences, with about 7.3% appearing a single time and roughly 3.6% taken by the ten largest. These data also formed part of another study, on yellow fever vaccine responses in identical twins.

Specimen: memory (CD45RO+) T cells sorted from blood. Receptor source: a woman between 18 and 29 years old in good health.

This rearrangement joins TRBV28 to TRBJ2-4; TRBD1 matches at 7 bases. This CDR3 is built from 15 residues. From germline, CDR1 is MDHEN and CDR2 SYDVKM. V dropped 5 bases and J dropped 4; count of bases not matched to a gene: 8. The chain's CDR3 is CASSLLGTAKNIQYF. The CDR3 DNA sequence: TGTGCCAGCAGTCTCTTGGGGACAGCAAAAAACATTCAGTACTTC.

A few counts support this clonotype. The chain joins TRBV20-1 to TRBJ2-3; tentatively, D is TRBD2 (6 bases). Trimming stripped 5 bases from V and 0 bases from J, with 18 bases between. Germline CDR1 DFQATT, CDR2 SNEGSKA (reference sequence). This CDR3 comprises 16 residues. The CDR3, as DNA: TGCAGTGCTCTAGCGAGAGCTAGCGTTAGCACAGATACGCAGTATTTT. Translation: CSALARASVSTDTQYF.

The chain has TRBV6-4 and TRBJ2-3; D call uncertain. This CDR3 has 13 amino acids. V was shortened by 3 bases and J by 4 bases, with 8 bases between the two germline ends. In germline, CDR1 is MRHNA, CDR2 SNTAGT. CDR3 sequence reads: CASSESSADTQYF. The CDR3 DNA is TGTGCCAGCAGTGAGTCCAGCGCAGATACGCAGTATTTT.

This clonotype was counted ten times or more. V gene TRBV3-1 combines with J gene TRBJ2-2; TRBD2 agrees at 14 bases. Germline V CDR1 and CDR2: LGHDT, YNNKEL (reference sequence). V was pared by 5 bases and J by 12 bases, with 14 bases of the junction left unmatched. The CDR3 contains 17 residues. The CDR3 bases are TGTGCCAGCAGCTCGACGACTAGCGGGAGGGTCGTGAAGAAGCTGTTTTTT. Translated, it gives CASSSTTSGRVVKKLFF.

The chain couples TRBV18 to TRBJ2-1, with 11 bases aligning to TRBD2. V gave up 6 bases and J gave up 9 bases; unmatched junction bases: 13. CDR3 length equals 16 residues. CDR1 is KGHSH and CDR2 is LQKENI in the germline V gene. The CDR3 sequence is CASSSGLAATGIEQFF. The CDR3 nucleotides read TGTGCCAGCTCGTCGGGACTAGCGGCAACTGGGATTGAGCAGTTCTTC. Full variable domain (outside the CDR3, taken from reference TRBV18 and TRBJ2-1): NAGVMQNPRHLVRRRGQEARLRCSPMKGHSHVYWYRQLPEEGLKFMVYLQKENIIDESGMPKERFSAEFPKEGPSILRIQQVVRGDSAAYFCASSSGLAATGIEQFFGPGTRLTVL.

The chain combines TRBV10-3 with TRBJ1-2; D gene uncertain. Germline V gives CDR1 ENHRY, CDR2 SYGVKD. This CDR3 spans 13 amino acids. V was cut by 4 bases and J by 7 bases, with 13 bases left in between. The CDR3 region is CAISGSELGGYTF. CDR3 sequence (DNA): TGTGCCATCAGTGGGTCAGAGCTGGGTGGCTACACCTTC.

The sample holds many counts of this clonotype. Here the CDR3 DNA reads TGTGCCAGCAGTTTTCCGGACCCAAAATGGGGAAACACCATATATTTT. Its translation: CASSFPDPKWGNTIYF. V gene TRBV12-3 or TRBV12-4 combines with J gene TRBJ1-3; D is unclear. V dropped 3 bases and J dropped 4 bases, with 16 bases sitting between them. The length of the CDR3 is 16 residues.

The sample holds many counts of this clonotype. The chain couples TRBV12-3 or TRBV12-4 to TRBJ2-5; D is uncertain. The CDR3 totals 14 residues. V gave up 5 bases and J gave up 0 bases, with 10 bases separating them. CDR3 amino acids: CASSPPEYQETQYF. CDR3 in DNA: TGTGCCAGCAGTCCTCCAGAGTACCAAGAGACCCAGTACTTC.

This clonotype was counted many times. For the CDR3, the DNA is TGCAGTGCTAGGGGCGGGAGTATTGAAGAGACCCAGTACTTC. Amino acid sequence: CSARGGSIEETQYF. The chain is built from TRBV20-1 and TRBJ2-5; TRBD2 matches at 7 bases. The germline CDR1 and CDR2 sequences are DFQATT and SNEGSKA (reference sequence). There are 14 residues in the CDR3. V was clipped by 3 bases and J by 3 bases; unmatched bases: 7.

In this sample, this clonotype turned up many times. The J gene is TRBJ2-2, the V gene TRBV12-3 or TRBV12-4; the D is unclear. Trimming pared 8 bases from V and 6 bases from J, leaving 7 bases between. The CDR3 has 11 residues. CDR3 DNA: TGTGCCAGCGTTATCTCCGGGGAGCTGTTTTTT. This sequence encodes CASVISGELFF.